This T cell receptor beta chain appears in the sequencing data of a study of blood T cell repertoires in COVID-19. The CDR3 loop spans 17 amino acids. Deletions cut 8 bases from V and 2 bases from J, with 24 bases between. Germline V gene sequence: CDR1 WNHNN, CDR2 SYGVQD (reference sequence). Repertoires were generated with immunoSEQ multiplex PCR, while TCRdb's copy carries only in-frame clones and drops some. The table lists roughly 240,000 clones, about 89% of them singletons. V usage is TRBV10-1 and J usage is TRBJ2-5; TRBD2 is a possible D gene (6 bases). The sample taken for sequencing was peripheral blood. The clonotype was recovered from a woman aged 55-70 years who had recovered from COVID-19. CDR3 bases: TGCGCCAGCTATTCCTGCGGGGAACATGAATTTCAAGAGACCCAGTACTTC. Protein product: CASYSCGEHEFQETQYF.